The count of the clone carrying this TCR beta chain is one. This sample is drawn from a study of blood T cell repertoires in COVID-19. Study summary: Specimens from acute and convalescent COVID-19 originated in the United States, Italy and Spain. PBMCs, B-cell-depleted T cells, or T cells were the source of the cDNA or gDNA that made up the material.

As originally analysed: The authors estimated nucleated cell counts from reference gene primer amplification. The assay was immunoSEQ multiplex PCR, and TCRdb's table has in-frame clones only and misses some. V, J and clone size were drawn from that table, and D and trimming were deduced from the DNA. The data contain some 120,000 clones, around 78% of them seen just once; the ten biggest clones take up less than 14%. Trimming at V came to 0 bases and at J to 12 bases, leaving 12 bases not matched to a gene. CDR1 is LNHDA and CDR2 is SQIVND in the germline V gene (reference sequence). The CDR3 is made up of 15 amino acids.

The sample was peripheral blood. This TCR came from a human donor in a cohort sampled during active COVID-19. This chain links TRBV19 with TRBJ1-2; TRBD1 matches at 8 bases. CDR3 residues: CASSIDPQLDREHTF. The CDR3, as DNA: TGTGCCAGTAGTATAGACCCTCAACTGGACAGGGAACACACCTTC.